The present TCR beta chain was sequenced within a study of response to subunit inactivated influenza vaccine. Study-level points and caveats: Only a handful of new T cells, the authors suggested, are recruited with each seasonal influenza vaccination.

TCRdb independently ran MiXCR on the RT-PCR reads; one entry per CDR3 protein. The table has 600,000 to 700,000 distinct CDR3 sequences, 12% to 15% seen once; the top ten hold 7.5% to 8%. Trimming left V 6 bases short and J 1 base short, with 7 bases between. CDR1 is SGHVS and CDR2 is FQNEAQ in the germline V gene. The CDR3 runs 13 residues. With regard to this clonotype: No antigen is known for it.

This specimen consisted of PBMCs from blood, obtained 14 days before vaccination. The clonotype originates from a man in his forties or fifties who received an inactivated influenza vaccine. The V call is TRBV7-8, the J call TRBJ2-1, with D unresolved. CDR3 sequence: CASRLGSYNEQFF. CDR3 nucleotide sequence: TGTGCCAGCAGGTTGGGGTCCTACAATGAGCAGTTCTTC.